The T cell receptor beta chain described here comes from a study of read filtering for tumor transcriptome and immune sequencing. Study-level information: By R-ISS, stages I, II and III held approximately 8, 17 and 7 patients. After DNase treatment, RNA was made into whole-transcriptome libraries. Study-level findings and limits: The CD138-negative fraction was mixed bone marrow immune cells, not pure T cells.

Molecular barcoded adaptors covering alpha/delta and beta/gamma chains were used on 400 to 450 ng RNA. TCRdb reprocessed the reads via MiXCR and lists one record per CDR3 protein. The data show around 140,000 distinct CDR3 sequences, roughly 13% seen once. This clonotype was recorded a few times. Its antigen is currently unknown. Germline and junction disagree at one end, which may indicate a read error. Germline V gene sequence: CDR1 MNHEY, CDR2 SVGAGI. The CDR3 sequence is 15 residues long. This sequence originates from a donor aged 40 or over with multiple myeloma. The rearrangement uses TRBV6-5 and TRBJ2-1; D unclear. The source material was a population of CD138-negative cells sorted from bone marrow. The CDR3 loop is CASSRGRSSCNEQFF. DNA for the CDR3: TGTGCCAGCAGTCGTGGGCGGAGCTCCTGCAATGAGCAGTTCTTC.